This TCR beta chain was captured by sequencing in a study of blood T cell repertoires in COVID-19. Clones were sequenced by immunoSEQ multiplex PCR, and TCRdb holds only the in-frame ones, with some missing. The sample comprises some 340,000 clones, approximately 90% of which are singletons, and approximately 4.1% rests with the top ten. The CDR3 covers 16 residues. V trimming: 0 bases; J trimming: 4 bases; junction bases outside the gene matches: 5. Germline loops: CDR1 KGHSH, CDR2 LQKENI. The origin of this receptor is a woman aged 25 to 39 who had been exposed to COVID-19. The chain links TRBV18 to TRBJ2-2, with 7 bases lining up with TRBD1. Specimen: PBMCs or T cells enriched from blood (not recorded which). CDR3 protein: CASSPPDRVTTGELFF. CDR3 nucleotides: TGTGCCAGCTCACCACCCGACAGGGTGACCACCGGGGAGCTGTTTTTT.